The clone carrying this T cell receptor (beta chain) has more than one count but fewer than ten. The entry originates in a study of blood T cells in healthy people across ages. Primers used in a second PCR of roughly 6 to 12 cycles were a sample-barcoded 5' primer and a J-beta primer mix. TCRdb reprocessed the 5' RACE reads with MiXCR, giving one entry per CDR3 protein. The table lists roughly 1,500,000 distinct CDR3 sequences, about 35% of them singletons. The CDR3 is 8 amino acids. Germline CDR1 is LNHDA and CDR2 is SQIVND (reference sequence). V gave up 8 bases and J gave up 8 bases, with 3 bases separating them.

Sequences were obtained from blood. The receptor comes from a woman aged 25-40 years in good health. V and J are TRBV19 and TRBJ1-2, with D unclear. The CDR3 reads CASGGYTF. CDR3 nucleotide sequence: TGTGCCAGTGGGGGCTACACCTTC.